These 5 T cell receptor beta chains share one sample of origin, sequenced in a study of beta chain features in type 1 diabetes. What these receptors recognize is not known. Expressed TCRB transcripts were sequenced after all isolated RNA was converted to cDNA. Some clones are missing from TCRdb's copy, which holds only in-frame ones; the method was immunoSEQ multiplex PCR. The sample lists about 710,000 clones, over 11% seen once, with roughly 0.04% in the top ten. Points from the study as a whole: Shorter TCRB CDR3s, moderately but significantly so, marked every one of the four CD4+ subsets in Type 1 diabetes patients.

The sequenced sample was naive CD4+ T cells from blood. The receptors stem from a man between 18 and 35 years old with type 1 diabetes.

The rearrangement links TRBV30 to TRBJ2-4, with TRBD2 matching over 8 bases. This CDR3 spans 15 amino acids. Trimming removed 2 bases from V and 8 bases from J; junction bases left unmatched: 11. Germline lookup yields CDR1 GTSNPN and CDR2 SVGIG (reference sequence). The DNA for the CDR3 is TGTGCCTGGAGTAGCGGGGGTATCAGATCCGACATTCAGTACTTC. Translation: CAWSSGGIRSDIQYF.

This clone has more than one count but fewer than ten. J is TRBJ2-1 and V is TRBV5-6; D gene ambiguous. CDR1 and CDR2 (germline): SGHDT, YYEEEE. CDR3 length: 15 amino acids. Trimming cost V 1 base and J 7 bases, with 15 bases left between them. The chain's CDR3 is CASSLRNPPGNEQFF. CDR3 DNA: TGTGCCAGCAGCTTGCGGAACCCCCCCGGGAATGAGCAGTTCTTC.

The chain uses TRBV6-5 and TRBJ1-4, with D unresolved. The germline gives CDR1 MNHEY, CDR2 SVGAGI. Trimming left V 1 base short and J 8 bases short, with 8 bases between. This CDR3 is built from 13 residues. The CDR3 coding sequence is TGTGCCAGCAGTTACTTTGGGAGGGAAAAACTGTTTTTT. Protein product: CASSYFGREKLFF.

The J gene is TRBJ2-3, the V gene TRBV21-1; the listed D gene, TRBD2, was not tested against the DNA. TRBV21-1 has pseudogene status. CDR3 size: 15 residues. The CDR3 bases are TGTGCCAGCAGCATCCTAGCGGCTAGCACAGATACGCAGTATTTT. Amino acids: CASSILAASTDTQYF.

The genes are TRBV5-1 and TRBJ1-2, with 9 bases fitting TRBD1. This CDR3 has 15 residues. CDR1 is SGHRS, CDR2 YFSETQ, per germline. The ends lost 4 bases at V and 7 bases at J; junction bases unmatched: 11. DNA for the CDR3: TGCGCCAGCAGCCTAAACAGGGGGCCCCTGGGTGGCTACACCTTC. Residues: CASSLNRGPLGGYTF.